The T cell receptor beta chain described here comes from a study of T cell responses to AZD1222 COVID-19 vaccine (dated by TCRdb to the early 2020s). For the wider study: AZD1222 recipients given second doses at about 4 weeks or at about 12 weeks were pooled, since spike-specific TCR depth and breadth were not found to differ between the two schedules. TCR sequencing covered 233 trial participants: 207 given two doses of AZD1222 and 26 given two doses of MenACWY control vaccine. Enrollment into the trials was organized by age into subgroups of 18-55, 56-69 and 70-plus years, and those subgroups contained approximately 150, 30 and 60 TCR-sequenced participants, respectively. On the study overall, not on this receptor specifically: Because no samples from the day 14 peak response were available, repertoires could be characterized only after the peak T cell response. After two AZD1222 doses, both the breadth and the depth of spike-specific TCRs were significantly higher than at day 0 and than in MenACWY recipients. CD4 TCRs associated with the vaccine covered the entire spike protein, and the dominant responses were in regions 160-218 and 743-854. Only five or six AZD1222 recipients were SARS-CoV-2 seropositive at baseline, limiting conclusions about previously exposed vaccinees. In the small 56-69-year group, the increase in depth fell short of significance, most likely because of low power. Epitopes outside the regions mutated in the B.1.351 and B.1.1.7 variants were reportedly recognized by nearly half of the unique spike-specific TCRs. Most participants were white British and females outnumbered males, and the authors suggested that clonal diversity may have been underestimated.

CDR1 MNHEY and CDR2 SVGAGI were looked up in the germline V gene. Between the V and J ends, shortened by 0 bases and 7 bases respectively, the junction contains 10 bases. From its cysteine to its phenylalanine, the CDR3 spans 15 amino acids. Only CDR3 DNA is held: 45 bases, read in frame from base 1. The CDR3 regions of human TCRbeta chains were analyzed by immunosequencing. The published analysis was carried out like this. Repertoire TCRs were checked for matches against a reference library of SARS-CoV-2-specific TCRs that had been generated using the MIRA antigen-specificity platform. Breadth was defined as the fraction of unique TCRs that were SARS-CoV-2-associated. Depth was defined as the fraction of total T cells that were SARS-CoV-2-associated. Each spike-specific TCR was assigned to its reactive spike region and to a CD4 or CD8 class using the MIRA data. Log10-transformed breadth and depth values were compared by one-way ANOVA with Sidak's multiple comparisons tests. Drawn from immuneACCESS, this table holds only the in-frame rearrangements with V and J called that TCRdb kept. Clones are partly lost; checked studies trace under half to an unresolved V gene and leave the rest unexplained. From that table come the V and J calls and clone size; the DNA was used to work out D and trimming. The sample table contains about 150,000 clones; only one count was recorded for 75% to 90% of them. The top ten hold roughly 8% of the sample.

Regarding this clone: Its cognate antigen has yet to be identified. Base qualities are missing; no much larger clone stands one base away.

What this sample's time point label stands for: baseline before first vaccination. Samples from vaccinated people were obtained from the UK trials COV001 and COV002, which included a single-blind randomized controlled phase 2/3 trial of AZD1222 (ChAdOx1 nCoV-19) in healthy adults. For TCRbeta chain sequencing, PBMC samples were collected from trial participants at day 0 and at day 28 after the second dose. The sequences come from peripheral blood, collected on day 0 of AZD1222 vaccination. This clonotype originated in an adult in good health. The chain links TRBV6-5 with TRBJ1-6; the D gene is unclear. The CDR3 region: CASSYSTFGNSPLHF. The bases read TGTGCCAGCAGTTACTCGACCTTCGGAAATTCACCCCTCCACTTT.